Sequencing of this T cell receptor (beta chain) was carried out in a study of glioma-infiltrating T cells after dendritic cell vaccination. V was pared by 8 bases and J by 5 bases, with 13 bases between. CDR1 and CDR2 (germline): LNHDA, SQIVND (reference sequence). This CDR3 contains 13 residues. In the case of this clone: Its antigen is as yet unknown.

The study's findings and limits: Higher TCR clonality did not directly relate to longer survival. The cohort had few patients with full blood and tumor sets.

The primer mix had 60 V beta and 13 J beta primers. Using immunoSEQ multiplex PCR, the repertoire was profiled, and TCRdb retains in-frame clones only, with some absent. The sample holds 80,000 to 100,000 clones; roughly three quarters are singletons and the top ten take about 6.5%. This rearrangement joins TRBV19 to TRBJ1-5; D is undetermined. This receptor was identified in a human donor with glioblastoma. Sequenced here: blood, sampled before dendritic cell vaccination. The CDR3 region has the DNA TGTGCCAGTCGGACGGGGTCTTATCAGCCCCAGCATTTT. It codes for CASRTGSYQPQHF.